A selection of T cell receptor beta chains follows, all from one sample in a study of T cells in Graves' hyperthyroidism and ophthalmopathy. MiXCR, run by TCRdb on the multiplex PCR reads, gives a single entry per CDR3 protein. The sample contains hundreds of thousands of distinct CDR3 sequences, approximately 25% of which appear only once. The sample was blood. These receptors were collected from a woman in her twenties or thirties with Graves' ophthalmopathy. The CDR3 runs from the conserved cysteine through the conserved F or W. Fields, in order: clone size, J gene, D gene, V gene, CDR3 DNA, CDR3 protein. D genes are given only for firm matches. Clone size is given for some rows only: seen once, a few or many times, or a class if the clone is expanded.

few | TRBJ1-1 | - | TRBV30 | TGTGCCTGGAGAGACCTATGGGGGGACACTGAAGCTTTCTTT | CAWRDLWGDTEAFF
many | TRBJ2-4 | - | TRBV7-9 | TGTGCCAGCAGCTCGCACAGGGGGGGTGCCAAAAACATTCAGTACTTC | CASSSHRGGAKNIQYF
many | TRBJ1-1 | TRBD1 | TRBV6-4 | TGTGCCAGCAGGAAGACAGGGGCGAACACTGAAGCTTTCTTT | CASRKTGANTEAFF
many | TRBJ2-5 | - | TRBV4-1 | TGCGCCAGCAGCCGGACCGGCCTGCGGACAAGCGGGGAGACCCAGTACTTC | CASSRTGLRTSGETQYF
many | TRBJ2-7 | - | TRBV7-8 | TGTGCCAGCAGAAGTGTTGGGCCCGAGCAGTACTTC | CASRSVGPEQYF
- | TRBJ1-5 | - | TRBV19 | TGTGCCAGTAGTATTTCTGTACACACGACAAGGCAGCCCCAGCATTTT | CASSISVHTTRQPQHF
- | TRBJ1-1 | - | TRBV12-3/TRBV12-4 | TGTGCCAGCACCTCAGACAGACTTAACACTGAAGCTTTCTTT | CASTSDRLNTEAFF
- | TRBJ2-7 | - | TRBV6-2/TRBV6-3 | TGTGCCAGCAGCCACTCACAGGGGGGGCCCAGCTCCTACGAGCAGTACTTC | CASSHSQGGPSSYEQYF
few | TRBJ2-5 | - | TRBV12-3/TRBV12-4 | TGTGCCAGCAGTCCAGAGGAAGAGACCCAGTACTTC | CASSPEEETQYF
many | TRBJ2-2 | - | TRBV6-1 | TGTGCCAGCAGTGACGCCGGACTCCACACCGGGGAGCTGTTTTTT | CASSDAGLHTGELFF
- | TRBJ1-5 | - | TRBV19 | TGTGCCAGTATGGAAGGCGGGCCCCAGCATTTT | CASMEGGPQHF
few | TRBJ1-1 | - | TRBV12-3/TRBV12-4 | TGTGCCAGCAGTTTACTGGCCACGGGGTCTGAAGCTTTCTTT | CASSLLATGSEAFF
many | TRBJ2-2 | - | TRBV11-2 | TGTGCCAGCAGCCCCGCGTTTGGAGCGGGCACCGGGGAGCTGTTTTTT | CASSPAFGAGTGELFF
many | TRBJ1-4 | - | TRBV10-3 | TGTGCCATCAGTCAGACAGGCGACCTCCTCCTTAATGAAAAACTGTTTTTT | CAISQTGDLLLNEKLFF
many | TRBJ1-5 | - | TRBV19 | TGTGCCACCGCCCAGAGCAATCAGCCCCAGCATTTT | CATAQSNQPQHF
- | TRBJ1-2 | - | TRBV15 | TGTGCCACCAGCACTCCCGGGCAGGGGCCCCCTTCCTATGGCTACACCTTC | CATSTPGQGPPSYGYTF
- | TRBJ2-7 | TRBD2 | TRBV12-3/TRBV12-4 | TGTGCCAGCAGCTGGCTAGCGGGGGCCTACGAGCAGTACTTC | CASSWLAGAYEQYF
- | TRBJ2-2 | TRBD2 | TRBV5-1 | TGCGCCAGCAGCTTGGCCAGCGGGGGGAACACCGGGGAGCTGTTTTTT | CASSLASGGNTGELFF
- | TRBJ1-2 | - | TRBV9 | TGTGCCAGCAGCGCCCCCCTCGGATTGGCCCTCGTAGATGGCTACACCTTC | CASSAPLGLALVDGYTF
many | TRBJ1-5 | - | TRBV12-3/TRBV12-4 | TGTGCCAGCAGTTTAGCGCCTTTAGGGGTCGGGGGCAATCAGCCCCAGCATTTT | CASSLAPLGVGGNQPQHF
many | TRBJ1-5 | - | TRBV6-5 | TGTGCCAGCAGACGCACACGCAATCAGCCCCAGCATTTT | CASRRTRNQPQHF
- | TRBJ2-2 | TRBD2 | TRBV5-1 | TGCGCCAGCAGGAGTAGCGGGGGGACGACCGGGGAGCTGTTTTTT | CASRSSGGTTGELFF
- | TRBJ1-1 | - | TRBV19 | TGTGTCAGTAGACCGGGACGGACCTTTAAGAACACTGAAGCTTTCTTT | CVSRPGRTFKNTEAFF
- | TRBJ2-5 | - | TRBV6-1 | TGTGCCAGCACCAAAGGGTGGGGGAGCCACCAAGAGACCCAGTACTTC | CASTKGWGSHQETQYF
- | TRBJ1-2 | TRBD1 | TRBV2 | TGTGCCAGCAGTGGGACAGGGGGCCTTTGGGGAGATGGCTACACCTTC | CASSGTGGLWGDGYTF
many | TRBJ2-7 | TRBD1 | TRBV14 | TGTGCCAGCAGCAACCCGGGACAGGGGGCTCGTGAGCAGTACTTC | CASSNPGQGAREQYF
many | TRBJ2-2 | - | TRBV28 | TGTGCCAGCAGCCCTCCTGGACGGGTAACCGGGGAGCTGTTTTTT | CASSPPGRVTGELFF
- | TRBJ1-5 | - | TRBV11-2 | TGTGCCAGCAGCTTAGTGGCAGGAGGCAGCAATCAGCCCCAGCATTTT | CASSLVAGGSNQPQHF
- | TRBJ2-5 | - | TRBV27 | TGTGCCAGCAGGCGGGACAGACCCCAAGAGACCCAGTACTTC | CASRRDRPQETQYF
- | TRBJ2-7 | - | TRBV15 | TGTGCCACCAGCACCGGGCAGTCCGACGAGCAGTACTTC | CATSTGQSDEQYF
- | TRBJ1-2 | - | TRBV19 | TGTGCCAGTTTGGGGGGAAATGGCTACACCTTC | CASLGGNGYTF
many | TRBJ2-4 | - | TRBV12-3/TRBV12-4 | TGTGCCAGCAGTTACGACATAGCCAAAAACATTAAGTACTTC | CASSYDIAKNIKYF
- | TRBJ2-2 | - | TRBV21-1 | TGTGCCAGCTCCCACGTAGGAACTAGCGGGGGGGCCGTCAACACCGGGGAGCTGTTTTTT | CASSHVGTSGGAVNTGELFF
many | TRBJ1-6 | - | TRBV7-8 | TGTGCCAGCAGCTTAGGGCATAATTCACCCCTCCACTTT | CASSLGHNSPLHF
many | TRBJ2-5 | - | TRBV7-7 | TGTGCTAGCAGCCCAACAGGGCCCCAAGAGACCCAGTACTTC | CASSPTGPQETQYF
many | TRBJ2-7 | TRBD2 | TRBV7-9 | TGTGCCAGCAGCTTAGGGACTAGCGGACAGTACGAGCAGTACTTC | CASSLGTSGQYEQYF
many | TRBJ1-1 | - | TRBV6-2/TRBV6-3 | TGTGCCAGCAGTTACTATCCGGGACACCAGAACACTGAAGCTTTCTTT | CASSYYPGHQNTEAFF